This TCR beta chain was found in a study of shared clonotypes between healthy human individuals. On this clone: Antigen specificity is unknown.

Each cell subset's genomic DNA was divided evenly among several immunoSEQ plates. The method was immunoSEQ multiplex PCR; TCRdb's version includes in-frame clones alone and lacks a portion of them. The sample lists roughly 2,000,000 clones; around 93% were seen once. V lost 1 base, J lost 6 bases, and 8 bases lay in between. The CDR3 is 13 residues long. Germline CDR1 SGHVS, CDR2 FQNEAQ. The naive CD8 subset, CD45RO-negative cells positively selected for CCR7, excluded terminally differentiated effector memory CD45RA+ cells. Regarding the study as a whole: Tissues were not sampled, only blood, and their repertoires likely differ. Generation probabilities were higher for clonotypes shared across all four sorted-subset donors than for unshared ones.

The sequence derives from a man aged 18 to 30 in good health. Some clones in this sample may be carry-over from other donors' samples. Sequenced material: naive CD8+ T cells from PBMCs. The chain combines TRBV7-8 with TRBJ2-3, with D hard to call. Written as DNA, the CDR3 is TGTGCCAGCAGCTTAGGAGTGGGGGATACGCAGTATTTT. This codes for CASSLGVGDTQYF.